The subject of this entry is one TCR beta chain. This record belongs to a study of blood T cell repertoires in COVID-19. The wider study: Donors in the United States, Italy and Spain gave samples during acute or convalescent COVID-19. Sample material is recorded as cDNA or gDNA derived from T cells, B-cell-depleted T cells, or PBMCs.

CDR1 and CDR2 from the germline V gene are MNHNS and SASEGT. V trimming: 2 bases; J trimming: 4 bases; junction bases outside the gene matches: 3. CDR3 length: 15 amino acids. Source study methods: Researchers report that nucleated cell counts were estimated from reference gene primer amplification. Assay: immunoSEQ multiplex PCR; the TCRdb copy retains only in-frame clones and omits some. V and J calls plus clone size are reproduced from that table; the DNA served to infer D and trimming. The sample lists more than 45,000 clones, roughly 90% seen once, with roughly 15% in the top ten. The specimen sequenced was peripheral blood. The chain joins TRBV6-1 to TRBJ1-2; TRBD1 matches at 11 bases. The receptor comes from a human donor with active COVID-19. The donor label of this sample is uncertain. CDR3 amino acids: CASSEMDRGPYGYTF. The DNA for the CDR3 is TGTGCCAGCAGTGAAATGGACAGGGGGCCCTATGGCTACACCTTC.